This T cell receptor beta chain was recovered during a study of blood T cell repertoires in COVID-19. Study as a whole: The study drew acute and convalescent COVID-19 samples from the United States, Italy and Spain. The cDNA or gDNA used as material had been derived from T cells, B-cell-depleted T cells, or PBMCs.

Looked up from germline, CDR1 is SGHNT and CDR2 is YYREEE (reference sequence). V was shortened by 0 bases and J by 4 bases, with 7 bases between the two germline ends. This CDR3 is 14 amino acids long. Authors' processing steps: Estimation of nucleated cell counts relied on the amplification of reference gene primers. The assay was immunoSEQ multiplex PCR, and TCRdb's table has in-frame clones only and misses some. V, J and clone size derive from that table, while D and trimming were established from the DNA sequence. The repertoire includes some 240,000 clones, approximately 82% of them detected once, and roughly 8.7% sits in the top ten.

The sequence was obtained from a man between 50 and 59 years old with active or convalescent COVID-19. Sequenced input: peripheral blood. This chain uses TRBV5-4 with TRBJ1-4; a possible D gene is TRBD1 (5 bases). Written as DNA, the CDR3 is TGTGCCAGCAGCTTGGGACAGAGTAATGAAAAACTGTTTTTT. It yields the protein CASSLGQSNEKLFF.